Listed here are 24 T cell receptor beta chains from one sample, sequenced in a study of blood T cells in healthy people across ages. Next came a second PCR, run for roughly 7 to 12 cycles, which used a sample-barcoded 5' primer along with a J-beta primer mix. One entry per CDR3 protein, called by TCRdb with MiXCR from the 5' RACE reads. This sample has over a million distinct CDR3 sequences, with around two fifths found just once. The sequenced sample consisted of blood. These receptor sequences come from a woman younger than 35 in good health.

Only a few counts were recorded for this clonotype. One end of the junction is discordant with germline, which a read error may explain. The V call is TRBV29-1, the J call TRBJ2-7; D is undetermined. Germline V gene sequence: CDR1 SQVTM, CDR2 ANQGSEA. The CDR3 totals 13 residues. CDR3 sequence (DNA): TGCAGCGTTGAAGTGTACAGTGCCTACGGGCAGTACTTC. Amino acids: CSVEVYSAYGQYF.

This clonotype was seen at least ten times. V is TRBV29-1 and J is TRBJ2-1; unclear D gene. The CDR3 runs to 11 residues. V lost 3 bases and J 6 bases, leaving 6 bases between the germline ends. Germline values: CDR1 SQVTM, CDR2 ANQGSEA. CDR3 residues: CSVEKGNEQFF. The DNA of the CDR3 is TGCAGCGTTGAGAAGGGCAATGAGCAGTTCTTC.

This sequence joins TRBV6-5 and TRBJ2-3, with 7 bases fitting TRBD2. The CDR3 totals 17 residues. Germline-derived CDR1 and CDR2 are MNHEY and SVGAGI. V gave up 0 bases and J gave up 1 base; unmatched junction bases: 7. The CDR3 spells CASSYSTGGSGTDTQYF. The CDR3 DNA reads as TGTGCCAGCAGTTACTCGACGGGCGGGAGCGGCACAGATACGCAGTATTTT.

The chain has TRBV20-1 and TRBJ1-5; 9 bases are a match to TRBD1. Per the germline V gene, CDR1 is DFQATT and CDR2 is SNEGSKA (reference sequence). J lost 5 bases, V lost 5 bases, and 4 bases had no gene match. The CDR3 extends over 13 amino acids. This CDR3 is CSAETGGDQPQHF. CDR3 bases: TGCAGTGCTGAAACAGGGGGCGATCAGCCCCAGCATTTT.

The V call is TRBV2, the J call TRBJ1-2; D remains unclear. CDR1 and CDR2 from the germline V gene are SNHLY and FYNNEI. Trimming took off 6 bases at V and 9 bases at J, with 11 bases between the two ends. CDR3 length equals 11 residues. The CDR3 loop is CASSPFESYTF. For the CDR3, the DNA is TGTGCCAGCAGCCCATTCGAGAGCTACACCTTC. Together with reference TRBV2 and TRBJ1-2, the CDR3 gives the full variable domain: EPEVTQTPSHQVTQMGQEVILRCVPISNHLYFYWYRQILGQKVEFLVSFYNNEISEKSEIFDDQFSVERPDGSNFTLKIRSTKLEDSAMYFCASSPFESYTFGSGTRLTVV.

Here the CDR3 DNA reads TGTGCCACCGCACCTACCAGACCAATCTACGAGCAGTACTTC. Protein sequence: CATAPTRPIYEQYF. J is TRBJ2-7 and V is TRBV6-1; D not resolved. CDR3 length: 14 residues. V lost 10 bases, J lost 3 bases, and 19 bases lay in between. CDR1 is MNHNS, CDR2 SASEGT, per germline.

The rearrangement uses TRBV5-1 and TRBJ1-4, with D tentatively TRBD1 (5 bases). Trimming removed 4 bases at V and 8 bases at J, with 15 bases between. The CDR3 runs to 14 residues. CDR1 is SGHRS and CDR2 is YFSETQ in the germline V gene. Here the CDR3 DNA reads TGCGCCAGCAGCCCGCGGGGGGAGGAGGAAAAACTGTTTTTT. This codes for CASSPRGEEEKLFF. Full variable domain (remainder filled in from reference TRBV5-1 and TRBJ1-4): KAGVTQTPRYLIKTRGQQVTLSCSPISGHRSVSWYQQTPGQGLQFLFEYFSETQRNKGNFPGRFSGRQFSNSRSEMNVSTLELGDSALYLCASSPRGEEEKLFFGSGTQLSVL.

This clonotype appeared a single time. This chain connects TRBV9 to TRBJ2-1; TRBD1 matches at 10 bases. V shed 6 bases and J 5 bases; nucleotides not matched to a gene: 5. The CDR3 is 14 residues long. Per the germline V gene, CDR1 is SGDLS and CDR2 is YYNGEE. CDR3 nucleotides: TGTGCCAGCACCGGGACAGGGGAGGACAATGAGCAGTTCTTC. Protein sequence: CASTGTGEDNEQFF. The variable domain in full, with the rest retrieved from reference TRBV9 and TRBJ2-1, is DSGVTQTPKHLITATGQRVTLRCSPRSGDLSVYWYQQSLDQGLQFLIQYYNGEERAKGNILERFSAQQFPDLHSELNLSSLELGDSALYFCASTGTGEDNEQFFGPGTRLTVL.

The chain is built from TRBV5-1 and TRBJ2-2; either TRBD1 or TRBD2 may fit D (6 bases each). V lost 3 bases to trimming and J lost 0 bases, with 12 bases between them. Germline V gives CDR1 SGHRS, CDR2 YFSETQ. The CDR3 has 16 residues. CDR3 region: CASSWGDTTNTGELFF. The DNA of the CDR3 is TGCGCCAGCAGCTGGGGGGACACAACGAACACCGGGGAGCTGTTTTTT.

CDR3 DNA sequence: TGTGCCAGCGGAACAGGGCCTGAAGCTTTCTTT. This gives the protein CASGTGPEAFF. The chain combines TRBV2 with TRBJ1-1; maybe TRBD1 (6 bases). Germline V gives CDR1 SNHLY, CDR2 FYNNEI. V gave up 8 bases and J gave up 6 bases, with 10 bases separating them. The CDR3 is made up of 11 amino acids. Together with reference TRBV2 and TRBJ1-1, the CDR3 gives the full variable domain: EPEVTQTPSHQVTQMGQEVILRCVPISNHLYFYWYRQILGQKVEFLVSFYNNEISEKSEIFDDQFSVERPDGSNFTLKIRSTKLEDSAMYFCASGTGPEAFFGQGTRLTVV.

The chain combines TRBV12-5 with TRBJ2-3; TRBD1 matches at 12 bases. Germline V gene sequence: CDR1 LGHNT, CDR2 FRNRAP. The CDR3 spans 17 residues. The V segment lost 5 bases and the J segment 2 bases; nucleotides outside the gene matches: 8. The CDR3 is CASGATPGQGATDTQYF. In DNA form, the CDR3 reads TGTGCTAGTGGTGCAACCCCGGGACAGGGGGCCACAGATACGCAGTATTTT.

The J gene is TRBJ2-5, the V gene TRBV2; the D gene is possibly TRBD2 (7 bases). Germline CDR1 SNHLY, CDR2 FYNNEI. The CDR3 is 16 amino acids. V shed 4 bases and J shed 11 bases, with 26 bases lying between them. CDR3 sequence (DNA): TGTGCCAGCAGTGTCGGGGGGCTAGCGTCCTACAATGAGCAGTACTTC. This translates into CASSVGGLASYNEQYF. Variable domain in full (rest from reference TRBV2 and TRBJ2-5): EPEVTQTPSHQVTQMGQEVILRCVPISNHLYFYWYRQILGQKVEFLVSFYNNEISEKSEIFDDQFSVERPDGSNFTLKIRSTKLEDSAMYFCASSVGGLASYNEQYFGPGTRLLVL.

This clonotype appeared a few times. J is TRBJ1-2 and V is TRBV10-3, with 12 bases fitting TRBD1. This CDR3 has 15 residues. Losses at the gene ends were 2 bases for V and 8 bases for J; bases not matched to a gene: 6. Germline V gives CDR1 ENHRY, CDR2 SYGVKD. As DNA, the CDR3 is TGTGCCATCAGTGAGCCGGGACAGGGGGCGGTCGGCTACACCTTC. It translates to CAISEPGQGAVGYTF.

DNA for the CDR3: TGTGCCAGCAGTGAATCAGATAAGGCGGCAGGGGTAAATCAGCCCCAGCATTTT. Protein: CASSESDKAAGVNQPQHF. The J gene is TRBJ1-5, the V gene TRBV25-1, with D maybe TRBD1 (6 bases). Germline CDR1 reads MGHDK; CDR2 reads SYGVNS. V was trimmed by 1 base and J by 4 bases, leaving 20 bases between them. The CDR3 covers 18 residues.

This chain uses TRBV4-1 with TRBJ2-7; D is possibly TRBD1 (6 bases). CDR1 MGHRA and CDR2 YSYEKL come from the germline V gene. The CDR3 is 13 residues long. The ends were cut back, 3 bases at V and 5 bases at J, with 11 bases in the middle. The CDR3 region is CASSQYRDNEQYF. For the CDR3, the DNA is TGCGCCAGCAGCCAGTACAGGGACAACGAGCAGTACTTC.

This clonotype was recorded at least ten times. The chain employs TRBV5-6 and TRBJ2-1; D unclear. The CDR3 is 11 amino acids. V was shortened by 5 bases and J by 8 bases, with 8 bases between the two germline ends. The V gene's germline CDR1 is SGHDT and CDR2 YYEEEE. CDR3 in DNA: TGTGCCAGCAGTTTTGGGGATGAGCAGTTCTTC. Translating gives CASSFGDEQFF.

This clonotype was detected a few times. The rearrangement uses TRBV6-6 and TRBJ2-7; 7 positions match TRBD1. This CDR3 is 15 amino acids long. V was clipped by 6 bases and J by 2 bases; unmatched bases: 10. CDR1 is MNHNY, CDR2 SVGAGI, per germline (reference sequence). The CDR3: CASRKLGTDAYEQYF. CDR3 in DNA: TGTGCCAGCAGAAAGCTTGGGACAGACGCCTACGAGCAGTACTTC.

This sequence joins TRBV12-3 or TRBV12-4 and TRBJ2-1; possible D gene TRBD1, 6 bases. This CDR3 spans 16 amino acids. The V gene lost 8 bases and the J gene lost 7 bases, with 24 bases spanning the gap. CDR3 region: CASRPGTGPPSNEQFF. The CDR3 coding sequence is TGTGCCAGCCGCCCCGGAACAGGGCCCCCCTCAAATGAGCAGTTCTTC.

In nucleotides, the CDR3 is TGCGCCAGCAGGGCTAACGGGGGCTATGGCTACACCTTC. The encoded protein is CASRANGGYGYTF. V and J are TRBV5-1 and TRBJ1-2; a possible D gene is TRBD1 (5 bases). The V gene's germline CDR1 is SGHRS and CDR2 YFSETQ. V was clipped by 5 bases and J by 4 bases, with 12 bases between them. The CDR3 covers 13 residues.

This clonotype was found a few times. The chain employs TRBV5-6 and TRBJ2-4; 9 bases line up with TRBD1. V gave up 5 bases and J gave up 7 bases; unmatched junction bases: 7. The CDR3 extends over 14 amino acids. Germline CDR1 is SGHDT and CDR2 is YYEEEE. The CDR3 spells CASSPGTGLNIQYF. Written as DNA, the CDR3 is TGTGCCAGCAGTCCCGGGACAGGGCTCAACATTCAGTACTTC.

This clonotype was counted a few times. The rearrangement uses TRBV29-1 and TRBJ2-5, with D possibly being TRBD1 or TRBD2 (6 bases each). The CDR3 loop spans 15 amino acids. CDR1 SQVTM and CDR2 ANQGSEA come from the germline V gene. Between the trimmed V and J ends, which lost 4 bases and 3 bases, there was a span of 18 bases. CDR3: CSVVRFRGVKETQYF. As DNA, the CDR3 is TGCAGCGTTGTGAGGTTTAGGGGGGTTAAAGAGACCCAGTACTTC.

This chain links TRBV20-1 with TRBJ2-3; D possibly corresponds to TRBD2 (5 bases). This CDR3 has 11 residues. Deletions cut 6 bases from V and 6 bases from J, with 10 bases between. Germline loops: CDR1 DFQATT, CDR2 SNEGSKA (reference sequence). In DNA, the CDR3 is TGCAGTGCCACGGAGGCGGATACGCAGTATTTT. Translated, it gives CSATEADTQYF.

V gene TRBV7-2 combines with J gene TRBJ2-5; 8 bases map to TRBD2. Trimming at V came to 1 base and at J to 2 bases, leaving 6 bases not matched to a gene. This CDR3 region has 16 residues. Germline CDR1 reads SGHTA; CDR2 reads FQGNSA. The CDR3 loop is CASSLGAGGRQETQYF. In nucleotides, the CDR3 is TGTGCCAGCAGCTTAGGTGCGGGAGGTCGACAAGAGACCCAGTACTTC.

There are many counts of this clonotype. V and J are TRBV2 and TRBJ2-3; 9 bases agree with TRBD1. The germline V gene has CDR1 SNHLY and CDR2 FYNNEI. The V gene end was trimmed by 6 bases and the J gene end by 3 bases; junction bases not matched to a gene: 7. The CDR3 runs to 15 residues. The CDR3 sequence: CASRGQGISTDTQYF. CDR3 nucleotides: TGTGCCAGCAGGGGACAGGGTATAAGTACAGATACGCAGTATTTT. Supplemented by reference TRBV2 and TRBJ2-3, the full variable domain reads EPEVTQTPSHQVTQMGQEVILRCVPISNHLYFYWYRQILGQKVEFLVSFYNNEISEKSEIFDDQFSVERPDGSNFTLKIRSTKLEDSAMYFCASRGQGISTDTQYFGPGTRLTVL.